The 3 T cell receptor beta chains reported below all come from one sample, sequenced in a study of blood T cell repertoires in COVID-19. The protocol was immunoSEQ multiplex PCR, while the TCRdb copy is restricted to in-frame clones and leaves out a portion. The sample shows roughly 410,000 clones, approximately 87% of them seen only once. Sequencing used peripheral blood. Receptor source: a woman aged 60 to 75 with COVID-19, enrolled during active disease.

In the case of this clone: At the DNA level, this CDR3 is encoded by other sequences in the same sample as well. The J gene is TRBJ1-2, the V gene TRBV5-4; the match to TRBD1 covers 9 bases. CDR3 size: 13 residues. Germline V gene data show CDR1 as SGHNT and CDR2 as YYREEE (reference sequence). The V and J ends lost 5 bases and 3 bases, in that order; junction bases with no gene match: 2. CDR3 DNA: TGTGCCAGCAGAAGACAGGGGGACTATGGCTACACCTTC. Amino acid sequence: CASRRQGDYGYTF.

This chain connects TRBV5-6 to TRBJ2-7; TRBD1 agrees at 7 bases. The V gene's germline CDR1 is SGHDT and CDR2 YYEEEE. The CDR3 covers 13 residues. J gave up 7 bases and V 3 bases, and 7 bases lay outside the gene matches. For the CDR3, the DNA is TGTGCCAGCAGCTGGGGACAGCTCCTGGAGCAGTACTTC. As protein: CASSWGQLLEQYF.

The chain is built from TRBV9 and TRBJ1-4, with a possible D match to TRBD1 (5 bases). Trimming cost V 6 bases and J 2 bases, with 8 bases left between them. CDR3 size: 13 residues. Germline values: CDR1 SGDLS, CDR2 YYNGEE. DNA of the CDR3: TGTGCCAGCAACCGGGGGACTAATGAAAAACTGTTTTTT. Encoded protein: CASNRGTNEKLFF.